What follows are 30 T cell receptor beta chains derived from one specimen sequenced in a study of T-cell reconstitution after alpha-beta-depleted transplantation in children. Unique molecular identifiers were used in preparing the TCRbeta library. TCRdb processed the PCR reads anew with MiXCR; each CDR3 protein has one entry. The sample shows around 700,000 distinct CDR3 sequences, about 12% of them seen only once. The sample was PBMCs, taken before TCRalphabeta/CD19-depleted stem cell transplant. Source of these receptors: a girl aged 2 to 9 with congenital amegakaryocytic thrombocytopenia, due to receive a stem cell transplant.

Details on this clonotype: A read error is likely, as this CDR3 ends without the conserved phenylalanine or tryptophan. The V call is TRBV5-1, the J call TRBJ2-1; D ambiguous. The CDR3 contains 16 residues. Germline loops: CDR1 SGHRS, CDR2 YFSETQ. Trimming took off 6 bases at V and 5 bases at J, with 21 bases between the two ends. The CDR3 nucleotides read TGCGCCAGCACCTCGAATTGGCTCCCGGTCGACAATGAGCAGTTCTTA. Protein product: CASTSNWLPVDNEQFL.

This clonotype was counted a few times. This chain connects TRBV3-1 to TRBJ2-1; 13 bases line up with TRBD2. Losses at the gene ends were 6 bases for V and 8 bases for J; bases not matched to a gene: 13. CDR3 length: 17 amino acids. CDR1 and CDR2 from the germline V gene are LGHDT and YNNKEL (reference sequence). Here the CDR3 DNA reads TGTGCCAGCAGAGAACTAGCGGGAGGGCCTAAGGTGGATGAGCAGTTCTTC. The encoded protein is CASRELAGGPKVDEQFF.

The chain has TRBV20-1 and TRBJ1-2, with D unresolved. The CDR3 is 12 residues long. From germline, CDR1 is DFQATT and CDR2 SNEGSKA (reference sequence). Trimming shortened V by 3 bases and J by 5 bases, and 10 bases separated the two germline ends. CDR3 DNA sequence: TGCAGTGCTAGGGCCCTACAATATGGCTACACCTTC. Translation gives CSARALQYGYTF.

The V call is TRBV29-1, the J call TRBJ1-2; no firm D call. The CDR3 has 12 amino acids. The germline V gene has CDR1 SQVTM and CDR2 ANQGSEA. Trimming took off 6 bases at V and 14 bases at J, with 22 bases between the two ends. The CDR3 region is CSVEPMDGNQTF. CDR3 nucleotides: TGCAGCGTCGAGCCTATGGACGGGAATCAGACCTTC. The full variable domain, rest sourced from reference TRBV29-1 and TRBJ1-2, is SAVISQKPSRDICQRGTSLTIQCQVDSQVTMMFWYRQQPGQSLTLIATANQGSEATYESGFVIDKFPISRPNLTFSTLTVSNMSPEDSSIYLCSVEPMDGNQTFGSGTRLTVV.

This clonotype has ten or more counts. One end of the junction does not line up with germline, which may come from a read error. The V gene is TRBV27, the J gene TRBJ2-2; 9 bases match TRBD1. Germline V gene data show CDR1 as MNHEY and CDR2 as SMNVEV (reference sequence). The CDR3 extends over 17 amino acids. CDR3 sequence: CASSLSQGATNTGELFF. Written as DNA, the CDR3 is TGTGCCAGCAGTCTATCACAGGGGGCGACGAACACCGGGGAGCTGTTTTTT.

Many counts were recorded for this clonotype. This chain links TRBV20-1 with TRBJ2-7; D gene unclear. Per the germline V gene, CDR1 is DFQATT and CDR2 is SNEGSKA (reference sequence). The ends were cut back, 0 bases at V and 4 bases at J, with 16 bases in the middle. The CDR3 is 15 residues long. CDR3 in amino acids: CSARDSLRRKYEQYF. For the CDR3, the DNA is TGCAGTGCTAGAGATTCCCTTAGGAGAAAGTACGAGCAGTACTTC.

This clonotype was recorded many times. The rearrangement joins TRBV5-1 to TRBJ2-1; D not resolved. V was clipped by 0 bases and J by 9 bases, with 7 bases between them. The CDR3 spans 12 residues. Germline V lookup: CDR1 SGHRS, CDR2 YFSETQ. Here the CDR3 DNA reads TGCGCCAGCAGCTTGGTAAGAGGTGAGCAGTTCTTC. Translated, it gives CASSLVRGEQFF. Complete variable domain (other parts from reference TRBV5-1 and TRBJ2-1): KAGVTQTPRYLIKTRGQQVTLSCSPISGHRSVSWYQQTPGQGLQFLFEYFSETQRNKGNFPGRFSGRQFSNSRSEMNVSTLELGDSALYLCASSLVRGEQFFGPGTRLTVL.

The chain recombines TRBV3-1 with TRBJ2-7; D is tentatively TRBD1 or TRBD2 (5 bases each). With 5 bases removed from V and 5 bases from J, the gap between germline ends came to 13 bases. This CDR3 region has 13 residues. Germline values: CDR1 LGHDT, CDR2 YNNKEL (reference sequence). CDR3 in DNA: TGTGCCAGCAGCGGCCGGTGGGGGAACGAGCAGTACTTC. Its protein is CASSGRWGNEQYF.

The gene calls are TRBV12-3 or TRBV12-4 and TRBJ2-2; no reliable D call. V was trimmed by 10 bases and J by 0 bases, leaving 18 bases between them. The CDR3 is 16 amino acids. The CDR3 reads CATTIFTAANTGELFF. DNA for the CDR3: TGTGCCACCACCATTTTTACGGCCGCGAACACCGGGGAGCTGTTTTTT.

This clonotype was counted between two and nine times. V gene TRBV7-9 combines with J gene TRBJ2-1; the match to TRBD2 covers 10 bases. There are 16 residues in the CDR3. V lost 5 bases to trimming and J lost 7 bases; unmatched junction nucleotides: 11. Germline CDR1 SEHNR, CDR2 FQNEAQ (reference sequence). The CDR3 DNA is TGTGCCAGCAGCCGATGGGGGCTAGCGGGAGAAAATGAGCAGTTCTTC. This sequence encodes CASSRWGLAGENEQFF.

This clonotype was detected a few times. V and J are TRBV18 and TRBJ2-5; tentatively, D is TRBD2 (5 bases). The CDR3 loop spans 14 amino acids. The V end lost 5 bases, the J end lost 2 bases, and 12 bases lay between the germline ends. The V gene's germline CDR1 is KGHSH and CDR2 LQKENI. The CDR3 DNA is TGTGCCAGCTCAGCCCCCGGGGTACAAGAGACCCAGTACTTC. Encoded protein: CASSAPGVQETQYF. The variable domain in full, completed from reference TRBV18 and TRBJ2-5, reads NAGVMQNPRHLVRRRGQEARLRCSPMKGHSHVYWYRQLPEEGLKFMVYLQKENIIDESGMPKERFSAEFPKEGPSILRIQQVVRGDSAAYFCASSAPGVQETQYFGPGTRLLVL.

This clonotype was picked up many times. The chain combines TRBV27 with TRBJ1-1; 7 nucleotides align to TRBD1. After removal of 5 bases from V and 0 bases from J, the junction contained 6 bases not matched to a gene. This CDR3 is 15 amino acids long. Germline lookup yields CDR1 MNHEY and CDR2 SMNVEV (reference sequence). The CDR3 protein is CASSQDGTVNTEAFF. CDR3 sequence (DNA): TGTGCCAGCAGTCAAGACGGGACAGTGAACACTGAAGCTTTCTTT.

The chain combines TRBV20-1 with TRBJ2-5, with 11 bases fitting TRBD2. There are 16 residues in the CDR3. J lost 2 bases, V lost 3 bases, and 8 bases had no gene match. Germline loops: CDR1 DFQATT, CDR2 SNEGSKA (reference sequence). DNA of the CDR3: TGCAGTGCTAGCCCCGGACTAGCGGGCCAACAAGAGACCCAGTACTTC. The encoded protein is CSASPGLAGQQETQYF.

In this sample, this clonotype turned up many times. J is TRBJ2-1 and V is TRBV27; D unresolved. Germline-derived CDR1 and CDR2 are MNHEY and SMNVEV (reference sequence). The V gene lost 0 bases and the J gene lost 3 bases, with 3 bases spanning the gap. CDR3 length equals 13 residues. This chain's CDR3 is CASSLSRYNEQFF. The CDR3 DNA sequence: TGTGCCAGCAGTTTATCACGCTACAATGAGCAGTTCTTC.

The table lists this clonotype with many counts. CDR3 nucleotides: TGCGCCAGCAGCGGAGGTAACAGACTCAAAGCTTTCTTT. Amino acids: CASSGGNRLKAFF. The V and J genes are TRBV5-1 and TRBJ1-1; D is undetermined. The CDR3 totals 13 residues. With 4 bases removed from V and 9 bases from J, the gap between germline ends came to 16 bases. CDR1 and CDR2 from the germline V gene are SGHRS and YFSETQ.

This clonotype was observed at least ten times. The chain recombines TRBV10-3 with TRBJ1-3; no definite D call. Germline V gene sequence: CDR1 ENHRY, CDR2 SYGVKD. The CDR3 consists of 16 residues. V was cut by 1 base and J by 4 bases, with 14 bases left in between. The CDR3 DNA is TGTGCCATCAGTGAGTTAGCCGGCCTCTCAGGAAACACCATATATTTT. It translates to CAISELAGLSGNTIYF.

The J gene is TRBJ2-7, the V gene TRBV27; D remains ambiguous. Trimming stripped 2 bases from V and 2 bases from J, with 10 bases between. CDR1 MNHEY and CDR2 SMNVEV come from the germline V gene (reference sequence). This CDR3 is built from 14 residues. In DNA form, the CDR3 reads TGTGCCAGCAGTTTAATCGGCTTACCCTACGAGCAGTACTTC. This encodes CASSLIGLPYEQYF.

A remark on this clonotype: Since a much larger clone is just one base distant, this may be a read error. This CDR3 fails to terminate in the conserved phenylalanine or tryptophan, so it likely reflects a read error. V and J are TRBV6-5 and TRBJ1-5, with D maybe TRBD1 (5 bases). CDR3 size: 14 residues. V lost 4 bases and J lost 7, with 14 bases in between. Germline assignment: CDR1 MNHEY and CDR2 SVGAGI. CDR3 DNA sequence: TGTGCCAGCAGTTTCTCCAGGGACGGACAGCCCCAGCATTAT. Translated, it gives CASSFSRDGQPQHY.

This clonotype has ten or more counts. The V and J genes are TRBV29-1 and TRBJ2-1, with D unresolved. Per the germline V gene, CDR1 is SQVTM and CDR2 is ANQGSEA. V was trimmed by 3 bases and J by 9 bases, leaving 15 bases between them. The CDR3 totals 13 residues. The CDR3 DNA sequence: TGCAGCGTTGACAGGACCGCATTGGGTGAGCAGTTCTTC. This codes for CSVDRTALGEQFF.

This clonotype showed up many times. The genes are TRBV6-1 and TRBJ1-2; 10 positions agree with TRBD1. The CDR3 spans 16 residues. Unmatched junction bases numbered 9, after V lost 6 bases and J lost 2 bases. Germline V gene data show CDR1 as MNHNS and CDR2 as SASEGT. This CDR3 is CASRGPGQGSNYGYTF. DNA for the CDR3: TGTGCCAGCAGGGGCCCGGGACAGGGGTCGAACTATGGCTACACCTTC.

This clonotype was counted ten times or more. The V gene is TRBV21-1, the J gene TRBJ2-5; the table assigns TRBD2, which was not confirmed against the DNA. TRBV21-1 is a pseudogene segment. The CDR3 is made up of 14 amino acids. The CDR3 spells CASSKGRSQETQYF. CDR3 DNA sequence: TGTGCCAGCAGCAAAGGGAGGAGCCAAGAGACCCAGTACTTC.

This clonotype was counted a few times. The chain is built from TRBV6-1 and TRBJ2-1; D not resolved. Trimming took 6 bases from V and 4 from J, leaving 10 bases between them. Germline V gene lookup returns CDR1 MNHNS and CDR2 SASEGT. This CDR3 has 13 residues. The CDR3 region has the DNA TGTGCCAGCAGCGTAGAGATTTACAATGAGCAGTTCTTC. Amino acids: CASSVEIYNEQFF.

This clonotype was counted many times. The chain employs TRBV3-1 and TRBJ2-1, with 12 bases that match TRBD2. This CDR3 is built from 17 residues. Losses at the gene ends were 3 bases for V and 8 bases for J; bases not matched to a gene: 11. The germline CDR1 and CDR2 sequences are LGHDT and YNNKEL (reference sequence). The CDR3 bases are TGTGCCAGCAGCCACAGAGGACTAGCGGGAAGGTTAGATGAGCAGTTCTTC. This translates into CASSHRGLAGRLDEQFF.

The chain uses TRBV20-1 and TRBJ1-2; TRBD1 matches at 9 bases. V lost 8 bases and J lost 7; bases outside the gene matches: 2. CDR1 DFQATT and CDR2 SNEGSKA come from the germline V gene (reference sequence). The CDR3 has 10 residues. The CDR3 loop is CSLGQGGYTF. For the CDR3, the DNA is TGCAGTCTGGGACAGGGTGGCTACACCTTC.

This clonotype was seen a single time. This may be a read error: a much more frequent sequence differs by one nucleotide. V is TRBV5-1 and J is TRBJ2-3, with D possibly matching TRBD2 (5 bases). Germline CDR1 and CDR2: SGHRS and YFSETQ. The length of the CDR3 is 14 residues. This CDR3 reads CGSSSERNTDTQYF. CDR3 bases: TGCGGCAGCAGCTCGGAGCGGAATACAGATACGCAGTATTTT.

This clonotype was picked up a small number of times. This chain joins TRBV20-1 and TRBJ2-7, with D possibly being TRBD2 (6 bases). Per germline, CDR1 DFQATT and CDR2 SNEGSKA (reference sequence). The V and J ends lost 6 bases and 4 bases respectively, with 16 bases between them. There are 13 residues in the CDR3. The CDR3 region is CSADLGLGYEQYF. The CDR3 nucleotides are TGCAGTGCCGACCTGGGACTCGGATACGAGCAGTACTTC.

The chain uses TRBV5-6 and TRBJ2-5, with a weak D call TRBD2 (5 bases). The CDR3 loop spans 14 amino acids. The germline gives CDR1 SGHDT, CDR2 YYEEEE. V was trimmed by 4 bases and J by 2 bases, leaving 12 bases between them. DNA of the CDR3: TGTGCCAGCAGCGAACCCCAGCGGCAAGAGACCCAGTACTTC. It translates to CASSEPQRQETQYF.

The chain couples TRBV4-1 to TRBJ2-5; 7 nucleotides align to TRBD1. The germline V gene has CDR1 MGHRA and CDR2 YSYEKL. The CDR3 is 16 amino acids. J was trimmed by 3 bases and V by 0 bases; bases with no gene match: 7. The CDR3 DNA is TGCGCCAGCAGCCAAGAAATGTTCGGGACAGAAGAGACCCAGTACTTC. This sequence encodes CASSQEMFGTEETQYF.

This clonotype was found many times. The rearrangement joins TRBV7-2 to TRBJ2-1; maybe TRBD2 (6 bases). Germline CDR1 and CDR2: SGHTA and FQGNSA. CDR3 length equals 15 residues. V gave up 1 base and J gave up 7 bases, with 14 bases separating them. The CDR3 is CASSLEEGVANEQFF. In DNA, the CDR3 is TGTGCCAGCAGCTTAGAGGAGGGAGTAGCGAATGAGCAGTTCTTC. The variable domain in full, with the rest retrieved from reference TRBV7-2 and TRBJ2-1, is GAGVSQSPSNKVTEKGKDVELRCDPISGHTALYWYRQSLGQGLEFLIYFQGNSAPDKSGLPSDRFSAERTGGSVSTLTIQRTQQEDSAVYLCASSLEEGVANEQFFGPGTRLTVL.

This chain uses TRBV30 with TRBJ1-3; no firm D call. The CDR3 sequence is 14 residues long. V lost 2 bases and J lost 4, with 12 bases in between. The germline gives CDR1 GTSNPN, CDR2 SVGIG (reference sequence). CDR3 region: CAWSPRRSGNTIYF. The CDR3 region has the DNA TGTGCCTGGAGTCCCAGAAGGTCCGGAAACACCATATATTTT.